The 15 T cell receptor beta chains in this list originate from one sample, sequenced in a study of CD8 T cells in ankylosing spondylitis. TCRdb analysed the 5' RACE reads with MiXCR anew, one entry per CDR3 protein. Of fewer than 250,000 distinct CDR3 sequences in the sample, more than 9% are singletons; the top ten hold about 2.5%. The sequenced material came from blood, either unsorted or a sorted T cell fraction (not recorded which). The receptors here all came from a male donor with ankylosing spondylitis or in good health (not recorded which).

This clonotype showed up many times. This CDR3 is CATSRTLAGYSNQPQHF. The DNA for the CDR3 is TGTGCCACCAGTCGGACTCTCGCGGGTTATAGCAATCAGCCCCAGCATTTT. This rearrangement joins TRBV24-1 to TRBJ1-5; D is ambiguous. The ends were cut back, 6 bases at V and 0 bases at J, with 17 bases in the middle. Germline assignment: CDR1 KGHDR and CDR2 SFDVKD. The CDR3 runs 17 residues.

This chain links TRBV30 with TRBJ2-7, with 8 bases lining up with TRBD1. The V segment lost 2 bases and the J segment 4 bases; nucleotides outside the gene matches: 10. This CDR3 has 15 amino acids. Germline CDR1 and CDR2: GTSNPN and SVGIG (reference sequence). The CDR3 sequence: CAWSQPDRVGYEQYF. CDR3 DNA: TGTGCCTGGAGTCAGCCGGACAGGGTTGGGTACGAGCAGTACTTC.

The CDR3, as DNA: TGTGCCAGCACACGATCCGGTCGCATCACAGATACGCAGTATTTT. Its protein product is CASTRSGRITDTQYF. The genes are TRBV2 and TRBJ2-3; D is undetermined. CDR3 length: 15 residues. Trimming pared 7 bases from V and 2 bases from J, leaving 16 bases between. Germline-derived CDR1 and CDR2 are SNHLY and FYNNEI.

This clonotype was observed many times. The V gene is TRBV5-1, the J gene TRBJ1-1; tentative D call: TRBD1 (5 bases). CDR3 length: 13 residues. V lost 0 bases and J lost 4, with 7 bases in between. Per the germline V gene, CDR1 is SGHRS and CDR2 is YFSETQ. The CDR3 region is CASSLGGSTEAFF. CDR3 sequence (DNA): TGCGCCAGCAGCTTGGGGGGGAGCACTGAAGCTTTCTTT.

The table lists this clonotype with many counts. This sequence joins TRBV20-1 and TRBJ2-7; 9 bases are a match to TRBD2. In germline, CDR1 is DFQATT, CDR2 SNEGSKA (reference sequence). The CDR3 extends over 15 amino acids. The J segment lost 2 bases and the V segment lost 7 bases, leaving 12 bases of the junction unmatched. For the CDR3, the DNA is TGCAGTGTCACCCTACCCAGCGGGGGGACCTACGAGCAGTACTTC. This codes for CSVTLPSGGTYEQYF.

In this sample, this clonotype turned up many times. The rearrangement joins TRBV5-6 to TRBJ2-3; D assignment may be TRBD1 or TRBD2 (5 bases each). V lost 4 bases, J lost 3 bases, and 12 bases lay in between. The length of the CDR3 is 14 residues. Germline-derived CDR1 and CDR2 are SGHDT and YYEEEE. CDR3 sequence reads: CASSALGVTDTQYF. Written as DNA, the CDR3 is TGTGCCAGCAGCGCCCTGGGGGTAACAGATACGCAGTATTTT. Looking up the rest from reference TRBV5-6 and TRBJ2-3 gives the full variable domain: DAGVTQSPTHLIKTRGQQVTLRCSPKSGHDTVSWYQQALGQGPQFIFQYYEEEERQRGNFPDRFSGHQFPNYSSELNVNALLLGDSALYLCASSALGVTDTQYFGPGTRLTVL.

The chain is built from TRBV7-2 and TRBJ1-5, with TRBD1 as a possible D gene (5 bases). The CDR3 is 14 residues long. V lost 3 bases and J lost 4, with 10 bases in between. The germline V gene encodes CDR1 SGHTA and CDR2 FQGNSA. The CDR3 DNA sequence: TGTGCCAGCAGCTTTAGGGGCCCGAATCAGCCCCAGCATTTT. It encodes CASSFRGPNQPQHF.

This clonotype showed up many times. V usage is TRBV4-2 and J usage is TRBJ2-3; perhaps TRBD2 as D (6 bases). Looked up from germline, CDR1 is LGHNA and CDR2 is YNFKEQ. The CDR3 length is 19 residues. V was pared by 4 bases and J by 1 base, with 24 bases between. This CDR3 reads CASSRLPIAVSYGTDTQYF. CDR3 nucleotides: TGTGCCAGCAGCCGGCTCCCAATAGCGGTCTCGTACGGCACAGATACGCAGTATTTT.

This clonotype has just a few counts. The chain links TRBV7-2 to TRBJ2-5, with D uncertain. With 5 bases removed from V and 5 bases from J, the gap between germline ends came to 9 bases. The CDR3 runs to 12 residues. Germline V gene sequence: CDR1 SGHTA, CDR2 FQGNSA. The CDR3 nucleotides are TGTGCCAGCAGCATACTGTCGGAGACCCAGTACTTC. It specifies CASSILSETQYF. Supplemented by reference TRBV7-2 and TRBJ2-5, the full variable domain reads GAGVSQSPSNKVTEKGKDVELRCDPISGHTALYWYRQSLGQGLEFLIYFQGNSAPDKSGLPSDRFSAERTGGSVSTLTIQRTQQEDSAVYLCASSILSETQYFGPGTRLLVL.

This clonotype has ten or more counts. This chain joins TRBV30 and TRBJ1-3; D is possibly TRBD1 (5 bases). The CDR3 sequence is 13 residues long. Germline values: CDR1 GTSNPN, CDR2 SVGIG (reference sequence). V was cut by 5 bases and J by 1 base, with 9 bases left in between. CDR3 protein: CAWGGESGNTIYF. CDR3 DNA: TGTGCCTGGGGGGGGGAATCTGGAAACACCATATATTTT.

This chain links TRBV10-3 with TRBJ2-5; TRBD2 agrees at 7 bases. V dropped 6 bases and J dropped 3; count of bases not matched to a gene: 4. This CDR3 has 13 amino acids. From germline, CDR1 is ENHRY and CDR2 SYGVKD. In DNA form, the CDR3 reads TGTGCCATCAGATCGGGACTAAAAGAGACCCAGTACTTC. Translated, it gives CAIRSGLKETQYF.

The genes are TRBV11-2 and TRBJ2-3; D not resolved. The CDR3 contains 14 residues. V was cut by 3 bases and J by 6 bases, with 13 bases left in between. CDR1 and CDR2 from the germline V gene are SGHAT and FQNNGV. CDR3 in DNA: TGTGCCAGCAGCTTGGGTAGAGGCTACGATACGCAGTATTTT. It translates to CASSLGRGYDTQYF.

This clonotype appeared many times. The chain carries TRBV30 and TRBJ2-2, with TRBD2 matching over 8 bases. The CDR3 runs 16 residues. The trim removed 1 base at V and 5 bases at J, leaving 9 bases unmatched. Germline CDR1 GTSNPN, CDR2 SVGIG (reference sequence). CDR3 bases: TGTGCCTGGAGTGGACTAGCGAAGGAACAAACCGGGGAGCTGTTTTTT. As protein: CAWSGLAKEQTGELFF.

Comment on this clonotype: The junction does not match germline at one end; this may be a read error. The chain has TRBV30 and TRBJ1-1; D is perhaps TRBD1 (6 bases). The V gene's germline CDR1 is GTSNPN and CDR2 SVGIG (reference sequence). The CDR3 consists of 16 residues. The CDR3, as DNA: TGTGCCTGGAGTCCCCCTTATAGACAGGTTAACACTGTAGCTTTCTTT. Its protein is CAWSPPYRQVNTVAFF.

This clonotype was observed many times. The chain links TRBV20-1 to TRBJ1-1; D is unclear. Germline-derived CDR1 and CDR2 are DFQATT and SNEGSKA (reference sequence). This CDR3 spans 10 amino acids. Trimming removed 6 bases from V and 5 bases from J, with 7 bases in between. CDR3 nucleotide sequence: TGCAGTGCCGCGAGGACTGAAGCTTTCTTT. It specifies CSAARTEAFF.